This T cell receptor (beta chain) was sequenced during a study of vaccination effects on CD4 cells after COVID-19. Study context: The vaccine given was either BNT162b2 or mRNA-1273, in two doses.

Using immunoSEQ multiplex PCR, the repertoire was profiled, and TCRdb retains in-frame clones only, with some absent. Counted here are tens of thousands of clones, 60% to 80% occurring once; the ten biggest clones make up around 2.8%. Remarks on this clone: Antigen: not known.

Using viral peptide pools, the ViraFEST assay grew out antigen-specific CD4+ T cells prior to sequencing. Following 10 days of culture, CD4+ T cells were isolated. Previously uninfected by SARS-CoV-2, the vaccine recipients also showed negative nucleocapsid antibodies. In culture with around 10 IU/ml IL-2 and around 10 ug/ml peptides, PBMC were grown at roughly 2 million per well. A half-medium replacement with IL-2 medium was carried out on days 3 and 7. Per germline, CDR1 MGHRA and CDR2 YSYEKL. V was cut by 3 bases and J by 0 bases, with 18 bases left in between. The CDR3 runs to 18 residues. The sample in question was CD4+ T cells from PBMCs cultured with HCoV-NL63 spike peptides, obtained before COVID-19 vaccination. The TCR originated in a human donor who received a COVID-19 vaccine. The chain uses TRBV4-1 and TRBJ1-3; the D gene is possibly TRBD1 (5 bases). The CDR3 reads CASSQAGSGTYSGNTIYF. In DNA form, the CDR3 reads TGCGCCAGCAGCCAGGCCGGTTCCGGGACCTACTCTGGAAACACCATATATTTT.